One sample yielded the 19 T cell receptor beta chains listed below, sequenced in a study of memory CD8 T cells in hepatitis C reinfection. Method: immunoSEQ multiplex PCR; TCRdb's copy keeps in-frame clones and lacks some. The profile shows some 46,000 clones, roughly 87% of them singletons. The time point denotes: late/post reinfection, 12 to 24 weeks after detection. No in vitro expansion preceded TCR sequencing of the sorted cells. Sequenced: naive CD8+ T cells sorted from blood. These receptors all come from a man between 18 and 29 years old with hepatitis C virus infection.

The rearrangement uses TRBV27 and TRBJ2-7, with 8 nucleotides matching TRBD1. The V segment lost 6 bases and the J segment 2 bases; nucleotides outside the gene matches: 6. This CDR3 region has 14 residues. Germline V gene data show CDR1 as MNHEY and CDR2 as SMNVEV (reference sequence). CDR3 loop: CASRVLGQAYEQYF. The DNA of the CDR3 is TGTGCCAGCAGAGTATTGGGACAGGCCTACGAGCAGTACTTC.

This clone was seen more than once but under ten times. The rearrangement uses TRBV2 and TRBJ2-7, with TRBD2 identical over 10 bases. V gave up 7 bases and J gave up 3 bases; unmatched junction bases: 6. Germline V gene sequence: CDR1 SNHLY, CDR2 FYNNEI. This CDR3 has 14 amino acids. CDR3 coding DNA: TGTGCCAGCACCTGGACTAGCGGTAACTACGAGCAGTACTTC. Its translation is CASTWTSGNYEQYF.

V gene TRBV14 combines with J gene TRBJ2-5; 14 positions match TRBD2. CDR3 size: 18 residues. Germline lookup yields CDR1 SGHDN and CDR2 FVKESK. Germline trimming cut 4 bases from V and 5 bases from J; bases unmatched to any gene: 12. The CDR3 sequence is CASSPGLAGALGLETQYF. DNA of the CDR3: TGTGCCAGCAGCCCGGGACTAGCGGGGGCCCTGGGATTGGAGACCCAGTACTTC.

This chain joins TRBV7-2 and TRBJ2-7; TRBD2 matches at 9 bases. The CDR3 has 13 residues. The V gene end was trimmed by 5 bases and the J gene end by 3 bases; junction bases not matched to a gene: 2. Germline CDR1 reads SGHTA; CDR2 reads FQGNSA. The DNA of the CDR3 is TGTGCCAGCAGCATTAGCGGGGGCTACGAGCAGTACGTC. This codes for CASSISGGYEQYV.

On this clone itself: Germline is not matched at one junction end, which may reflect a read error. The rearrangement links TRBV7-8 to TRBJ2-1, with D perhaps TRBD1 (6 bases). The CDR3 is made up of 12 amino acids. Germline V lookup: CDR1 SGHVS, CDR2 FQNEAQ. The CDR3 DNA sequence: TGTGCCAGCAGCTTCATAGGGGGACCTCCACTCTTC. It yields the protein CASSFIGGPPLF.

The gene calls are TRBV7-9 and TRBJ2-1; TRBD2 might be the D (6 bases). Germline CDR1 SEHNR, CDR2 FQNEAQ (reference sequence). The V gene lost 4 bases and the J gene lost 4 bases, with 17 bases spanning the gap. The CDR3 sequence is 16 residues long. The CDR3 DNA reads TGTGCCAGCAGCTCATCAGTAGCGGAAGCTTACAATGAGCAGTTCTTC. This sequence encodes CASSSSVAEAYNEQFF.

The V and J genes are TRBV5-1 and TRBJ2-5, with 7 bases aligning to TRBD1. CDR3 size: 14 residues. Germline-derived CDR1 and CDR2 are SGHRS and YFSETQ. Trimming at V came to 7 bases and at J to 1 base, leaving 7 bases not matched to a gene. The CDR3: CASRYDRAQETQYF. For the CDR3, the DNA is TGCGCCAGCCGATATGACAGGGCCCAAGAGACCCAGTACTTC.

This sequence joins TRBV18 and TRBJ2-5; 7 nucleotides align to TRBD1. The J call may be incorrect, as the DNA end agrees better with TRBJ2-7. The CDR3 is 14 residues long. Germline CDR1 KGHSH, CDR2 LQKENI. CDR3 sequence reads: CASSPIDRVHEQYF. The CDR3 nucleotides read TGTGCCAGCTCACCCATCGACAGGGTCCACGAGCAGTACTTC.

This clone was observed once. The chain joins TRBV11-2 to TRBJ1-3; D uncertain. The CDR3 is 14 amino acids. The germline gives CDR1 SGHAT, CDR2 FQNNGV. Between the trimmed V and J ends, which lost 1 base and 1 base, there was a span of 5 bases. The CDR3 is CASSLVSSGNTIYF. CDR3 sequence (DNA): TGTGCCAGCAGCTTAGTTTCTTCTGGAAACACCATATATTTT. Full variable domain (remainder filled in from reference TRBV11-2 and TRBJ1-3): EAGVAQSPRYKIIEKRQSVAFWCNPISGHATLYWYQQILGQGPKLLIQFQNNGVVDDSQLPKDRFSAERLKGVDSTLKIQPAKLEDSAVYLCASSLVSSGNTIYFGEGSWLTVV.

The V and J genes are TRBV28 and TRBJ2-5; D might be TRBD2 (5 bases). The germline CDR1 and CDR2 sequences are MDHEN and SYDVKM. This CDR3 has 11 amino acids. V was shortened by 7 bases and J by 5 bases, with 8 bases between the two germline ends. DNA for the CDR3: TGTGCCAGCAACTCGGGGGAGACCCAGTACTTC. This codes for CASNSGETQYF. Looking up the rest from reference TRBV28 and TRBJ2-5 gives the full variable domain: DVKVTQSSRYLVKRTGEKVFLECVQDMDHENMFWYRQDPGLGLRLIYFSYDVKMKEKGDIPEGYSVSREKKERFSLILESASTNQTSMYLCASNSGETQYFGPGTRLLVL.

The V call is TRBV10-3, the J call TRBJ1-2; D remains ambiguous. The germline V gene has CDR1 ENHRY and CDR2 SYGVKD. Trimming took 0 bases from V and 3 from J, leaving 8 bases between them. The CDR3 is 14 residues long. CDR3 sequence reads: CAISESHGDYGYTF. The DNA for the CDR3 is TGTGCCATCAGTGAGTCGCACGGGGACTATGGCTACACCTTC.

This clone was observed once. The germline gene is not matched at one end of the junction; a read error may be the cause. Other DNA sequences in this specimen translate into the identical CDR3. CDR3 nucleotides: TGCGCCAGTAGTCTACTCAACAATGAGCAGTTCTTC. The encoded protein is CASSLLNNEQFF. The J gene is TRBJ2-1, the V gene TRBV19; no firm D call. The CDR3 loop spans 12 amino acids. The V gene's germline CDR1 is LNHDA and CDR2 SQIVND (reference sequence). The variable domain in full, with the rest retrieved from reference TRBV19 and TRBJ2-1, is DGGITQSPKYLFRKEGQNVTLSCEQNLNHDAMYWYRQDPGQGLRLIYYSQIVNDFQKGDIAEGYSVSREKKESFPLTVTSAQKNPTAFYLCASSLLNNEQFFGPGTRLTVL.

J is TRBJ2-7 and V is TRBV6-1; the match to TRBD1 covers 7 bases. The germline V gene encodes CDR1 MNHNS and CDR2 SASEGT. The CDR3 extends over 15 amino acids. V shed 7 bases, J shed 3 bases, and the junction held 12 bases outside the gene matches. The CDR3 protein is CASNTETGLLYEQYF. The CDR3 DNA is TGTGCCAGCAACACCGAGACAGGGCTCCTCTACGAGCAGTACTTC.

The V call is TRBV7-9, the J call TRBJ1-2; D unclear. This CDR3 has 15 residues. The germline gives CDR1 SEHNR, CDR2 FQNEAQ (reference sequence). Trimming shortened V by 3 bases and J by 1 base, and 12 bases separated the two germline ends. The CDR3: CASSFPQEFNYGYTF. As DNA, the CDR3 is TGTGCCAGCAGCTTCCCTCAGGAATTTAACTATGGCTACACCTTC. The entire variable domain, with the rest obtained from reference TRBV7-9 and TRBJ1-2, is as follows: DTGVSQNPRHKITKRGQNVTFRCDPISEHNRLYWYRQTLGQGPEFLTYFQNEAQLEKSRLLSDRFSAERPKGSFSTLEIQRTEQGDSAMYLCASSFPQEFNYGYTFGSGTRLTVV.

This chain links TRBV5-4 with TRBJ2-4, with 7 bases aligning to TRBD1. Germline lookup yields CDR1 SGHNT and CDR2 YYREEE (reference sequence). The CDR3 has 13 residues. Losses at the gene ends were 3 bases for V and 7 bases for J; bases not matched to a gene: 4. The CDR3 is CASSSTGTNIQYF. CDR3 bases: TGTGCCAGCAGCTCGACAGGGACGAACATTCAGTACTTC.

A note on this clone: Other DNA variants within this sample encode the same CDR3. The genes are TRBV27 and TRBJ1-5; D ambiguous. Germline loops: CDR1 MNHEY, CDR2 SMNVEV (reference sequence). The ends were cut back, 3 bases at V and 1 base at J, with 4 bases in the middle. The CDR3 spans 13 residues. CDR3: CASSLSSNQPQHF. CDR3 DNA: TGTGCCAGCAGTTTGTCGAGCAATCAGCCCCAGCATTTT.

Regarding this clone: One end of the junction does not line up with germline, which may come from a read error. Other DNA sequences in the sample encode the same CDR3. The gene calls are TRBV2 and TRBJ2-7, with TRBD2 matching 7 bases. Germline V gene lookup returns CDR1 SNHLY and CDR2 FYNNEI. The CDR3 extends over 13 amino acids. CDR3 amino acids: CASNAVGGNEQYF. CDR3 DNA sequence: TGCGCCAGCAACGCAGTGGGGGGGAACGAGCAGTACTTC.

V usage is TRBV6-1 and J usage is TRBJ2-7; D remains ambiguous. Germline V gives CDR1 MNHNS, CDR2 SASEGT. The CDR3 runs to 12 residues. Trimming shortened V by 2 bases and J by 5 bases, and 7 bases separated the two germline ends. CDR3 in DNA: TGTGCCAGCAGTGAAAACAGCCACGAGCAGTACGTC. Protein: CASSENSHEQYV.

The chain employs TRBV5-1 and TRBJ2-1; 10 nucleotides agree with TRBD2. Germline lookup yields CDR1 SGHRS and CDR2 YFSETQ. This CDR3 has 15 residues. The V gene end was trimmed by 4 bases and the J gene end by 7 bases; junction bases not matched to a gene: 8. CDR3 in amino acids: CASSPLAGEYNEQFF. For the CDR3, the DNA is TGCGCCAGCAGCCCGCTAGCGGGAGAATATAATGAGCAGTTCTTC.